This entry lists 25 T cell receptor beta chains sequenced from one sample in a study of vaccination and CD4 T cells after COVID-19. Their cognate antigens are unknown. The assay that was used to sequence DNA from cultured CD4+ T cells was the Oncomine TCR Beta short-read assay. TCRdb re-derived calls from the PCR reads in MiXCR, one entry per CDR3 protein. The table includes more than 12,000 distinct CDR3 sequences, over 45% detected once. Described treatment: roughly ten-day PBMC culture with coronavirus spike peptide pools or control peptides (ViraFEST assay). This material consisted of CD4+ T cells from blood, cultured in vitro, taken before SARS-CoV-2 vaccination. The receptors come from a human donor who had recovered from COVID-19.

This clonotype was counted between two and nine times. J is TRBJ1-5 and V is TRBV6-1; no definite D call. V was shortened by 4 bases and J by 3 bases, with 10 bases between the two germline ends. The CDR3 sequence is 14 residues long. The V gene's germline CDR1 is MNHNS and CDR2 SASEGT. CDR3 residues: CASSAHSSNQPQHF. The DNA for the CDR3 is TGTGCCAGCAGTGCCCACAGTTCCAATCAGCCCCAGCATTTT.

The V gene is TRBV20-1, the J gene TRBJ1-1; tentative D call: TRBD1 (6 bases). The CDR3 has 13 amino acids. V shed 5 bases and J shed 4 bases, with 14 bases lying between them. Germline V gives CDR1 DFQATT, CDR2 SNEGSKA (reference sequence). The CDR3 loop reads CSASRGPGTEAFF. In DNA, the CDR3 is TGCAGTGCTTCCCGGGGGCCCGGCACTGAAGCTTTCTTT.

The rearrangement joins TRBV7-9 to TRBJ1-1; D possibly corresponds to TRBD1 (5 bases). Trimming removed 5 bases at V and 6 bases at J, with 25 bases between. The germline gives CDR1 SEHNR, CDR2 FQNEAQ (reference sequence). The CDR3 extends over 17 amino acids. The CDR3 coding sequence is TGTGCCAGCAGCCCCACCGCCCCGGGGCAGGACGGCTCTGAAGCTTTCTTT. Protein product: CASSPTAPGQDGSEAFF.

V usage is TRBV5-4 and J usage is TRBJ2-7, with D possibly TRBD2 on 7 matching bases. The CDR3 is made up of 15 amino acids. The germline gives CDR1 SGHNT, CDR2 YYREEE (reference sequence). Trimming removed 3 bases from V and 3 bases from J, with 16 bases in between. CDR3 region: CASSSAGARVYEQYF. The CDR3 DNA reads TGTGCCAGCAGCTCGGCGGGGGCGCGGGTCTACGAGCAGTACTTC.

Only a few counts were recorded for this clonotype. The chain recombines TRBV7-3 with TRBJ1-2; 7 nucleotides align to TRBD1. V gave up 5 bases and J gave up 2 bases; unmatched junction bases: 8. CDR3 size: 15 residues. Germline V CDR1 and CDR2: SGHTA, FQGTGA. Here the CDR3 reads CASSPGGGVNYGYTF. In DNA form, the CDR3 reads TGTGCCAGCAGCCCAGGGGGTGGGGTGAACTATGGCTACACCTTC.

CDR3 sequence (DNA): TGTACCAGCAGCTTAGCGAGGCACCGAGGGAATGAAAAACTGTTTTTT. Translation: CTSSLARHRGNEKLFF. The chain joins TRBV7-2 to TRBJ1-4; D not certain. Germline V gene data show CDR1 as SGHTA and CDR2 as FQGNSA. The CDR3 is 16 residues long. V lost 0 bases and J lost 5, with 13 bases in between.

In its sample, this clonotype was seen once. This rearrangement joins TRBV7-8 to TRBJ2-3; no definite D call. This CDR3 is built from 14 residues. Trimming pared 5 bases from V and 6 bases from J, leaving 15 bases between. Germline V gene sequence: CDR1 SGHVS, CDR2 FQNEAQ. The CDR3 region has the DNA TGTGCCAGCAGCCCCGACCTATACCGGGATACGCAGTATTTT. Protein: CASSPDLYRDTQYF.

The CDR3 DNA follows: TGTGCCAGCAGCTTAGGACTAGCGGGAGGGGCTGAGCAGTTCTTC. As protein: CASSLGLAGGAEQFF. The chain combines TRBV7-2 with TRBJ2-1; 14 nucleotides line up with TRBD2. This CDR3 comprises 15 residues. In germline, CDR1 is SGHTA, CDR2 FQGNSA. V dropped 1 base and J dropped 9; count of bases not matched to a gene: 2.

J is TRBJ2-7 and V is TRBV2, with D perhaps assigned TRBD1 or TRBD2 (5 bases each). The CDR3 loop spans 15 amino acids. Germline V gene sequence: CDR1 SNHLY, CDR2 FYNNEI. V was cut by 2 bases and J by 6 bases, with 17 bases left in between. The CDR3 is CASSELTGTQGEQYF. In DNA, the CDR3 is TGTGCCAGCAGTGAACTTACGGGGACCCAGGGCGAGCAGTACTTC.

V and J are TRBV2 and TRBJ2-2; TRBD2 agrees at 9 bases. The CDR3 contains 16 residues. The J segment lost 5 bases and the V segment lost 0 bases, leaving 4 bases of the junction unmatched. The germline gives CDR1 SNHLY, CDR2 FYNNEI. In nucleotides, the CDR3 is TGTGCCAGCAGTGAAGCAAGGCTAGCGGGGACCGGGGAGCTGTTTTTT. It yields the protein CASSEARLAGTGELFF.

The rearrangement uses TRBV7-2 and TRBJ2-3, with D perhaps TRBD2 (6 bases). Trimming pared 5 bases from V and 1 base from J, leaving 13 bases between. In germline, CDR1 is SGHTA, CDR2 FQGNSA. The CDR3 has 15 residues. CDR3 sequence: CASSLTGTGTDTQYF. The CDR3 coding sequence is TGTGCCAGCAGCCTAACCGGGACTGGCACAGATACGCAGTATTTT.

The chain has TRBV7-9 and TRBJ1-1; D uncertain. The ends were cut back, 1 base at V and 0 bases at J, with 9 bases in the middle. The CDR3 is made up of 15 amino acids. Germline V CDR1 and CDR2: SEHNR, FQNEAQ (reference sequence). CDR3 nucleotide sequence: TGTGCCAGCAGCTTAGATGGCCGACTGAACACTGAAGCTTTCTTT. Translation gives CASSLDGRLNTEAFF.

CDR3 sequence: CASSPAGGRGIGEAFF. The CDR3, as DNA: TGTGCCAGTAGTCCAGCCGGGGGACGAGGGATCGGTGAAGCTTTCTTT. The chain employs TRBV19 and TRBJ1-1; TRBD1 is a possible D gene (5 bases). The CDR3 contains 16 residues. Trimming took 5 bases from V and 7 from J, leaving 23 bases between them. The germline V gene encodes CDR1 LNHDA and CDR2 SQIVND (reference sequence).

The V call is TRBV10-3, the J call TRBJ2-2; TRBD1 aligns across 8 bases. This CDR3 spans 14 amino acids. After removal of 7 bases from V and 6 bases from J, the junction contained 7 bases not matched to a gene. From germline, CDR1 is ENHRY and CDR2 SYGVKD. The CDR3 nucleotides read TGTGCCATCAAGACCTTGACAGGGGCCGGGGAGCTGTTTTTT. It codes for CAIKTLTGAGELFF.

This clonotype was detected only a few times. The J gene is TRBJ2-7, the V gene TRBV12-3 or TRBV12-4; TRBD1 might be the D (5 bases). V lost 3 bases and J lost 6, with 9 bases in between. CDR3 size: 12 residues. In DNA, the CDR3 is TGTGCCAGCAGTTTTGGAAGGGGCGAGCAGTACTTC. Amino acids: CASSFGRGEQYF.

This rearrangement joins TRBV12-3 or TRBV12-4 to TRBJ1-5; no definite D call. The CDR3 has 17 residues. Deletions cut 3 bases from V and 6 bases from J, with 21 bases between. The CDR3 here is CASSFESAGGYSQPQHF. The CDR3 nucleotides are TGTGCCAGCAGTTTTGAGTCGGCGGGTGGGTATAGTCAGCCCCAGCATTTT.

The J gene is TRBJ1-2, the V gene TRBV24-1; D not resolved. Germline V gives CDR1 KGHDR, CDR2 SFDVKD. V gave up 9 bases and J gave up 3 bases, with 4 bases separating them. The CDR3 length is 10 residues. The CDR3 region is CATLYYGYTF. CDR3 nucleotide sequence: TGTGCCACCCTATACTATGGCTACACCTTC.

This clonotype showed up just a few times. The chain employs TRBV20-1 and TRBJ1-6, with D tentatively TRBD1 (5 bases). The CDR3 runs 17 residues. The germline CDR1 and CDR2 sequences are DFQATT and SNEGSKA (reference sequence). Trimming took 0 bases from V and 0 from J, leaving 12 bases between them. The CDR3 spells CSARDRAGSSYNSPLHF. CDR3 nucleotide sequence: TGCAGTGCTAGAGATCGGGCAGGGAGCTCCTATAATTCACCCCTCCACTTT.

This clonotype has only a few counts. The chain uses TRBV7-2 and TRBJ1-1, with D hard to call. The CDR3 length is 14 residues. Germline V gene data show CDR1 as SGHTA and CDR2 as FQGNSA. V lost 1 base, J lost 6 bases, and 12 bases lay in between. The CDR3 is CASSLVEGSSEAFF. For the CDR3, the DNA is TGTGCCAGCAGCTTAGTGGAGGGATCCTCTGAAGCTTTCTTT.

J is TRBJ2-5 and V is TRBV6-1; D is ambiguous. The ends were cut back, 2 bases at V and 2 bases at J, with 15 bases in the middle. The CDR3 has 16 amino acids. Germline CDR1 and CDR2: MNHNS and SASEGT. CDR3 bases: TGTGCCAGCAGTGAACCGGACCGCCTCGCACAAGAGACCCAGTACTTC. It specifies CASSEPDRLAQETQYF.

V and J are TRBV7-3 and TRBJ2-5; 9 positions match TRBD1. Looked up from germline, CDR1 is SGHTA and CDR2 is FQGTGA. The CDR3 runs to 13 residues. V lost 5 bases to trimming and J lost 5 bases; unmatched junction nucleotides: 3. CDR3 nucleotides: TGTGCCAGCAGCCCTGGGACAGGGGAGACCCAGTACTTC. Encoded protein: CASSPGTGETQYF.

The chain employs TRBV24-1 and TRBJ2-7; no firm D call. Germline V gene data show CDR1 as KGHDR and CDR2 as SFDVKD. The CDR3 contains 12 residues. Trimming removed 5 bases from V and 8 bases from J, with 12 bases in between. CDR3 loop: CATSGTGSQQYF. The CDR3 region has the DNA TGTGCCACCAGTGGTACCGGCAGCCAGCAGTACTTC.

Points on this clonotype: A junction end diverges from the germline sequence, so it may reflect a read error. The chain couples TRBV5-6 to TRBJ1-2, with TRBD1 matching over 8 bases. Germline CDR1 is SGHDT and CDR2 is YYEEEE. There are 16 residues in the CDR3. CDR3 DNA: TGTGCCGGCAGCTTGGATTCCCAGGGGGCTATTGCTGGCTACACCTTC. Its protein product is CAGSLDSQGAIAGYTF. Looking up the rest from reference TRBV5-6 and TRBJ1-2 gives the full variable domain: DAGVTQSPTHLIKTRGQQVTLRCSPKSGHDTVSWYQQALGQGPQFIFQYYEEEERQRGNFPDRFSGHQFPNYSSELNVNALLLGDSALYLCAGSLDSQGAIAGYTFGSGTRLTVV.

The chain joins TRBV28 to TRBJ1-2; D not certain. Germline V gives CDR1 MDHEN, CDR2 SYDVKM. The CDR3 spans 12 residues. V was trimmed by 8 bases and J by 4 bases, leaving 11 bases between them. The CDR3 bases are TGTGCCAGCCGGACGGGCGGCTATGGCTACACCTTC. Its protein product is CASRTGGYGYTF.

Only a few counts were recorded for this clonotype. The J gene is TRBJ1-5, the V gene TRBV7-9; no clear D gene. CDR1 is SEHNR and CDR2 is FQNEAQ in the germline V gene (reference sequence). Trimming cost V 5 bases and J 6 bases, with 11 bases left between them. CDR3 length: 13 amino acids. CDR3 sequence: CASSDDQIQPQHF. Here the CDR3 DNA reads TGTGCCAGCAGCGACGATCAGATTCAGCCCCAGCATTTT. Variable domain in full (rest from reference TRBV7-9 and TRBJ1-5): DTGVSQNPRHKITKRGQNVTFRCDPISEHNRLYWYRQTLGQGPEFLTYFQNEAQLEKSRLLSDRFSAERPKGSFSTLEIQRTEQGDSAMYLCASSDDQIQPQHFGDGTRLSIL.